This T cell receptor (beta chain) was captured by sequencing in a study of blood T cell repertoires in COVID-19. Across the study: From the United States, Italy and Spain came samples of acute and convalescent COVID-19. T cells, B-cell-depleted T cells, or PBMCs provided the cDNA or gDNA that served as material.

Original data processing: By means of reference gene primer amplification, nucleated cell counts were estimated. TCRdb keeps only in-frame clones here, not all; method: immunoSEQ multiplex PCR. D and trimming come from the DNA, and the V and J calls and clone size come from that table. The sample lists 250,000 or so clones; about 88% were seen once. Trimming removed 1 base at V and 3 bases at J, with 16 bases between. Germline lookup yields CDR1 SGHDN and CDR2 FVKESK. This CDR3 contains 16 residues. This chain uses TRBV14 with TRBJ2-7; D is unresolved. Sequencing was carried out using peripheral blood. This receptor was obtained from a woman in her thirties or forties who had recovered from COVID-19. In DNA form, the CDR3 reads TGTGCCAGCAGCCAAGGTCCGTCGGGTCACGGCTACGAGCAGTACGTC. Its protein is CASSQGPSGHGYEQYV.